The 26 T cell receptor beta chains in this list originate from one sample, sequenced in a study of T cell repertoires in cytomegalovirus infection. One entry per CDR3 protein, called by TCRdb with MiXCR from the reads. The repertoire holds about half a million distinct CDR3 sequences, with about 39% as singletons. For these receptors, no antigen is known. Sequencing was performed on cultured PBMCs, taken from culture after CMV antigen stimulation. The receptor set was obtained from a human donor in good health (CMV status not recorded). Some clones in this sample may be carry-over from other donors' samples.

The chain is built from TRBV4-1 and TRBJ2-7, with 11 bases identical to TRBD1. J was trimmed by 4 bases and V by 1 base; bases with no gene match: 12. CDR1 and CDR2 (germline): MGHRA, YSYEKL. The CDR3 consists of 18 residues. CDR3 residues: CASSQVPEPGQGVYEQYF. In nucleotides, the CDR3 is TGCGCCAGCAGCCAAGTCCCAGAACCGGGACAGGGGGTTTACGAGCAGTACTTC.

In its sample, this clonotype was seen a few times. The chain is built from TRBV15 and TRBJ1-5, with D uncertain. This CDR3 comprises 16 residues. Germline-derived CDR1 and CDR2 are LNHNV and YYDKDF (reference sequence). Trimming removed 1 base at V and 0 bases at J, with 10 bases between. CDR3 in DNA: TGTGCCACCAGCAGAGGACGGGCGTATAGCAATCAGCCCCAGCATTTT. This encodes CATSRGRAYSNQPQHF.

There are a few counts of this clonotype. The V call is TRBV6-5, the J call TRBJ1-2; tentative D call: TRBD1 (5 bases). Trimming took 9 bases from V and 2 from J, leaving 13 bases between them. This CDR3 contains 13 residues. CDR1 is MNHEY, CDR2 SVGAGI, per germline. The CDR3, as DNA: TGTGCCAGTAGTGCGACAGCAAACTATGGCTACACCTTC. This encodes CASSATANYGYTF.

This clonotype was picked up a small number of times. The genes are TRBV27 and TRBJ2-7, with D tentatively TRBD2 (6 bases). This CDR3 is built from 16 residues. V shed 4 bases and J shed 2 bases, with 18 bases lying between them. CDR1 and CDR2 from the germline V gene are MNHEY and SMNVEV (reference sequence). DNA for the CDR3: TGTGCCAGCAGTTCCGACACCGGGACTCCTCCCTACGAGCAGTACTTC. It translates to CASSSDTGTPPYEQYF.

This chain connects TRBV12-3 or TRBV12-4 to TRBJ2-3, with a weak D call TRBD1 (6 bases). CDR3 size: 14 residues. The V gene lost 6 bases and the J gene lost 5 bases, with 15 bases spanning the gap. The CDR3 bases are TGTGCCAGCAGCCTTGGTACAGGGAGAGATACGCAGTATTTT. Translation: CASSLGTGRDTQYF.

The chain is built from TRBV12-3 or TRBV12-4 and TRBJ2-1; TRBD1 matches 8 bases. With V trimmed by 6 bases and J by 12 bases, 7 bases remained unmatched. This CDR3 is 12 amino acids long. The CDR3 DNA reads as TGTGCCAGCAGCCCGGGACAGGAGATGCAGTTCTTC. This encodes CASSPGQEMQFF.

The chain recombines TRBV4-2 with TRBJ2-2; 7 bases are shared with TRBD2. The CDR3 is 19 residues long. J lost 4 bases, V lost 0 bases, and 14 bases had no gene match. Germline V gene lookup returns CDR1 LGHNA and CDR2 YNFKEQ. In DNA, the CDR3 is TGTGCCAGCAGCCAAGATGAATTAGGGACTACCTCGGGCACCGGGGAGCTGTTTTTT. It translates to CASSQDELGTTSGTGELFF.

In its sample, this clonotype was seen a few times. The genes are TRBV4-3 and TRBJ2-5; perhaps TRBD1 as D (7 bases). The CDR3 contains 22 residues. Germline V lookup: CDR1 LGHNA, CDR2 YSLEER. The V gene lost 0 bases and the J gene lost 3 bases, with 32 bases spanning the gap. CDR3 coding DNA: TGCGCCAGCAGCCAAGAAAAGAAAAAACTTCAGGGGCGGGACAGCGCCAAAGAGACCCAGTACTTC. Translation gives CASSQEKKKLQGRDSAKETQYF.

The CDR3 loop is CASSVGGSSGNTIYF. The CDR3 DNA reads as TGTGCCAGCAGCGTGGGAGGGAGCTCTGGAAACACCATATATTTT. The chain uses TRBV9 and TRBJ1-3; D unclear. Germline V gene sequence: CDR1 SGDLS, CDR2 YYNGEE. The CDR3 loop spans 15 amino acids. Between the trimmed V and J ends, which lost 2 bases and 0 bases, there was a span of 9 bases.

The table lists this clonotype with a few counts. The chain is built from TRBV20-1 and TRBJ1-2, with TRBD1 matching 7 bases. The J segment lost 4 bases and the V segment lost 5 bases, leaving 7 bases of the junction unmatched. Germline V CDR1 and CDR2: DFQATT, SNEGSKA (reference sequence). This CDR3 spans 13 amino acids. The CDR3 reads CSAPDRIGYGYTF. In nucleotides, the CDR3 is TGCAGTGCTCCGGACAGGATTGGCTATGGCTACACCTTC.

The genes are TRBV5-1 and TRBJ2-2; 7 bases line up with TRBD1. The V gene's germline CDR1 is SGHRS and CDR2 YFSETQ. The CDR3 is made up of 18 amino acids. The junction had 17 bases not matched to a gene; V was cut back by 9 bases and J by 0 bases. The CDR3 protein is CATKPGQIIYANTGELFF. The CDR3 DNA reads as TGCGCCACCAAACCGGGACAGATAATCTACGCGAACACCGGGGAGCTGTTTTTT.

The V gene is TRBV2, the J gene TRBJ2-7; D gene uncertain. Germline assignment: CDR1 SNHLY and CDR2 FYNNEI. There are 14 residues in the CDR3. V was trimmed by 4 bases and J by 0 bases, leaving 10 bases between them. The DNA for the CDR3 is TGTGCCAGCAGTGTTATAGGCAGCTCCTACGAGCAGTACTTC. Translating it yields CASSVIGSSYEQYF. Variable domain in full (rest from reference TRBV2 and TRBJ2-7): EPEVTQTPSHQVTQMGQEVILRCVPISNHLYFYWYRQILGQKVEFLVSFYNNEISEKSEIFDDQFSVERPDGSNFTLKIRSTKLEDSAMYFCASSVIGSSYEQYFGPGTRLTVT.

This clonotype has just one count. In nucleotides, the CDR3 is TGTGCCAGCAGTCGCGGGGGCCACTCCTACAATGAGCAGTTCTTC. It translates to CASSRGGHSYNEQFF. The V and J genes are TRBV6-5 and TRBJ2-1, with D tentatively TRBD2 (7 bases). CDR3 size: 15 residues. The V and J ends lost 5 bases and 0 bases respectively, with 11 bases between them. Germline V gives CDR1 MNHEY, CDR2 SVGAGI.

V usage is TRBV27 and J usage is TRBJ1-2; TRBD1 is a possible D gene (5 bases). Germline CDR1 MNHEY, CDR2 SMNVEV (reference sequence). Trimming shortened V by 6 bases and J by 4 bases, and 12 bases separated the two germline ends. The CDR3 length is 13 residues. The CDR3 DNA reads as TGTGCCAGCAGCCCCAGACAGCTCTATGGCTACACCTTC. Amino acid sequence: CASSPRQLYGYTF.

The J gene is TRBJ2-3, the V gene TRBV7-2; D gene uncertain. This CDR3 has 15 residues. Trimming removed 1 base at V and 3 bases at J, with 11 bases between. The V gene's germline CDR1 is SGHTA and CDR2 FQGNSA. The chain's CDR3 is CASSLEGWKTDTQYF. The CDR3 DNA reads TGTGCCAGCAGCTTAGAGGGTTGGAAAACAGATACGCAGTATTTT.

V and J are TRBV28 and TRBJ2-2; TRBD1 matches 7 bases. Germline V gene data show CDR1 as MDHEN and CDR2 as SYDVKM. This CDR3 is 12 amino acids long. The CDR3 region has the DNA TGTGTGACAGGGACGAACACCGGGGAGCTGTTTTTT. It specifies CVTGTNTGELFF.

The rearrangement links TRBV7-6 to TRBJ1-3, with 8 bases matching TRBD1. J gave up 4 bases and V 0 bases, and 8 bases lay outside the gene matches. Germline CDR1 is SGHVS and CDR2 is FNYEAQ. This CDR3 comprises 17 residues. The CDR3 DNA reads TGTGCCAGCAGCTTAGCTTCTCCAGGGGGCTCAGGAAACACCATATATTTT. It encodes CASSLASPGGSGNTIYF.

The V and J genes are TRBV6-1 and TRBJ2-5; 9 bases are a match to TRBD1. Germline CDR1 reads MNHNS; CDR2 reads SASEGT. After removal of 7 bases from V and 5 bases from J, the junction contained 11 bases not matched to a gene. The CDR3 spans 15 residues. CDR3 region: CASNTYRGRWETQYF. The CDR3 DNA is TGTGCCAGCAACACCTACAGGGGGCGGTGGGAGACCCAGTACTTC.

The chain links TRBV6-6 to TRBJ1-6; TRBD1 matches 9 bases. Germline loops: CDR1 MNHNY, CDR2 SVGAGI (reference sequence). CDR3 length: 18 amino acids. Trimming took 6 bases from V and 0 from J; bases not matched to a gene: 9. CDR3 sequence reads: CASRYNGTGSSYNSPLHF. The CDR3 region has the DNA TGTGCCAGCAGATACAACGGGACAGGGAGCTCCTATAATTCACCCCTCCACTTT.

The rearrangement uses TRBV18 and TRBJ2-7; the D gene is possibly TRBD2 (6 bases). The CDR3 spans 17 residues. The germline V and J ends were trimmed by 0 bases and 3 bases, with 18 bases remaining between them. From germline, CDR1 is KGHSH and CDR2 LQKENI. CDR3 sequence reads: CASSPPLGSGDHYEQYF. The CDR3 nucleotides read TGTGCCAGCTCACCACCTTTGGGGTCGGGAGACCACTACGAGCAGTACTTC.

The chain joins TRBV10-3 to TRBJ1-4; D is uncertain. Trimming removed 11 bases from V and 1 base from J, with 14 bases in between. This CDR3 comprises 14 residues. Germline CDR1 reads ENHRY; CDR2 reads SYGVKD. CDR3 in amino acids: CASRSSQTNEKLFF. Here the CDR3 DNA reads TGTGCCTCCCGGTCGTCTCAAACTAATGAAAAACTGTTTTTT.

DNA for the CDR3: TGTGCCACCAGTGATGGCTTCACAGATACGCAGTATTTT. It encodes CATSDGFTDTQYF. V is TRBV24-1 and J is TRBJ2-3; no clear D. Germline assignment: CDR1 KGHDR and CDR2 SFDVKD. The CDR3 length is 13 residues. V was cut by 3 bases and J by 2 bases, with 5 bases left in between.

A few counts support this clonotype. V gene TRBV4-2 combines with J gene TRBJ1-5; D unresolved. Germline V gene lookup returns CDR1 LGHNA and CDR2 YNFKEQ. Trimming left V 5 bases short and J 1 base short, with 9 bases between. The CDR3 extends over 14 amino acids. The CDR3 DNA reads as TGTGCCAGCAGCTTCCCGGGAAGCAATCAGCCCCAGCATTTT. This encodes CASSFPGSNQPQHF.

This chain joins TRBV7-8 and TRBJ2-3; maybe TRBD1 (5 bases). Germline-derived CDR1 and CDR2 are SGHVS and FQNEAQ. The CDR3 consists of 14 residues. Trimming took 3 bases from V and 6 from J, leaving 13 bases between them. CDR3 sequence reads: CASSFTPPGDTQYF. For the CDR3, the DNA is TGTGCCAGCAGCTTTACCCCCCCAGGGGATACGCAGTATTTT.

Here the CDR3 reads CASSPRLAPRDQETQYF. The CDR3 coding sequence is TGCGCCAGCAGCCCCCGACTAGCGCCGAGGGATCAAGAGACCCAGTACTTC. J is TRBJ2-5 and V is TRBV4-1; 8 bases are shared with TRBD2. Looked up from germline, CDR1 is MGHRA and CDR2 is YSYEKL. V shed 4 bases, J shed 2 bases, and the junction held 12 bases outside the gene matches. The CDR3 covers 17 residues.

In its sample, this clonotype was seen a few times. The gene calls are TRBV25-1 and TRBJ2-7, with D perhaps TRBD1 or TRBD2 (5 bases each). This CDR3 comprises 15 residues. V gave up 3 bases and J gave up 6 bases, with 18 bases separating them. Germline V gene sequence: CDR1 MGHDK, CDR2 SYGVNS. Here the CDR3 DNA reads TGTGCCAGCAGTGAGTCCGGGGCATCCCTACGCGAGCAGTACTTC. Protein: CASSESGASLREQYF.